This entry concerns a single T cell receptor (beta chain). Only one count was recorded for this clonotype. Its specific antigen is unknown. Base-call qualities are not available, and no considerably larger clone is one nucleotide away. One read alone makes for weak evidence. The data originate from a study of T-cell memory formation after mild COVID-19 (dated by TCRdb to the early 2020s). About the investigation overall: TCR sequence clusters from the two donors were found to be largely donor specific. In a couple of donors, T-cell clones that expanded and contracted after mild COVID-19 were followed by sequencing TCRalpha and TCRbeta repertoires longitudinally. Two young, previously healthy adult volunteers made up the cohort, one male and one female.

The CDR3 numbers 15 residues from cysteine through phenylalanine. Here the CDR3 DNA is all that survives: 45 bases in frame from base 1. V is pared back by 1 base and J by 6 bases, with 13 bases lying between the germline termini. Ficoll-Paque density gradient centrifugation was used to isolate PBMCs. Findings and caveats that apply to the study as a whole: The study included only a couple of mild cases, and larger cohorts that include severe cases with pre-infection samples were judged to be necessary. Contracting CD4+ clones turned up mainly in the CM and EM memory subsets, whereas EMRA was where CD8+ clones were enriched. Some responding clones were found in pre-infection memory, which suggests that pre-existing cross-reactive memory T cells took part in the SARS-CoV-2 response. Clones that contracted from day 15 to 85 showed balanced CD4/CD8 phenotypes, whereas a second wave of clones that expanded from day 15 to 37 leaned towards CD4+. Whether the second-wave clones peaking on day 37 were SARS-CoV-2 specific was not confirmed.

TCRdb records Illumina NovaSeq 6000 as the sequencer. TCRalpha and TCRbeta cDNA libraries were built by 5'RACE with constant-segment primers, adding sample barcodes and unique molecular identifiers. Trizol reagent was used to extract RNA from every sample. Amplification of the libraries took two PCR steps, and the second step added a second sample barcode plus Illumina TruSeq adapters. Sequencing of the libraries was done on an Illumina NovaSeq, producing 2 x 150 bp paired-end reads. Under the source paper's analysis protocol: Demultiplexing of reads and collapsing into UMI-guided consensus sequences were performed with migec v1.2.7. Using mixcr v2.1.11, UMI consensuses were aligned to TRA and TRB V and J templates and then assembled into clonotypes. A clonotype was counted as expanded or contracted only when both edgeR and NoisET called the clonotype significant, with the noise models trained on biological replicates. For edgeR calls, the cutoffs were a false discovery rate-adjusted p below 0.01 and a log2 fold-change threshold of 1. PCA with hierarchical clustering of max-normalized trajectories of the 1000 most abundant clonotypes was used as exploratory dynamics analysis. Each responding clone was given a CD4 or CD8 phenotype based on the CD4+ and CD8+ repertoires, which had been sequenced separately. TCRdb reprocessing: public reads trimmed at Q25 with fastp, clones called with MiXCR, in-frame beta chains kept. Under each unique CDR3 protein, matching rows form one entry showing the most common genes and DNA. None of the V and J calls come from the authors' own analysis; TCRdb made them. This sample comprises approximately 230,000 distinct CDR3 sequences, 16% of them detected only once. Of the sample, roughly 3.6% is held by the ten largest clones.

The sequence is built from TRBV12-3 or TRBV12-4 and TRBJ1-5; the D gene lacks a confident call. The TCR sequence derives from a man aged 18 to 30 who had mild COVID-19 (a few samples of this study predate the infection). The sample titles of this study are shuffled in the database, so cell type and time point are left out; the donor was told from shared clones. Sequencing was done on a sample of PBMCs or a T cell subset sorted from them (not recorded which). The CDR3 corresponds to CASSLGAQRTQPQHF. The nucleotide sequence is TGTGCCAGCAGTTTAGGGGCCCAGAGGACTCAGCCCCAGCATTTT.